The 25 T cell receptor beta chains reported below all come from one sample, sequenced in a study of CD8+CD57+ T cells in acquired aplastic anemia. Patients chosen for sequencing had CD8+CD57+ cells that had expanded, as shown by flow cytometry. Investigators profiled TCR beta VDJ and CDR3 from genomic DNA template. Each CDR3 protein gets one entry after TCRdb re-called the reads with MiXCR. The sample carries more than 150,000 distinct CDR3 sequences, nearly 50% recorded once. The source material was sorted CD4+, CD8+, or CD8+CD57+ T cells (not recorded which) from PBMCs. The receptor source for this set is a human donor with aplastic anemia.

The chain combines TRBV11-1 with TRBJ2-7; 9 nucleotides align to TRBD1. The germline gives CDR1 SGHAT, CDR2 FQDESV (reference sequence). CDR3 length: 20 amino acids. J gave up 4 bases and V 1 base, and 20 bases lay outside the gene matches. For the CDR3, the DNA is TGTGCCAGCAGCTTAGGGGCTCCCTGGGGACAGGGAGTAAGTCGGTACGAGCAGTACTTC. Translation: CASSLGAPWGQGVSRYEQYF.

The gene calls are TRBV10-3 and TRBJ2-7; 8 positions agree with TRBD2. The V segment lost 0 bases and the J segment 4 bases; nucleotides outside the gene matches: 2. Germline CDR1 reads ENHRY; CDR2 reads SYGVKD. This CDR3 has 14 residues. CDR3 sequence reads: CAISESASGYEQYF. DNA of the CDR3: TGTGCCATCAGTGAGTCGGCTAGCGGGTACGAGCAGTACTTC.

This clonotype was recorded at least ten times. The chain combines TRBV10-3 with TRBJ1-2; D possibly corresponds to TRBD1 (5 bases). CDR3 length equals 11 residues. Germline V gene data show CDR1 as ENHRY and CDR2 as SYGVKD. V was clipped by 6 bases and J by 7 bases, with 9 bases between them. CDR3 loop: CAIRQEGGYTF. CDR3 sequence (DNA): TGTGCCATCAGACAGGAGGGTGGCTACACCTTC.

The chain has TRBV29-1 and TRBJ2-3; 7 nucleotides match TRBD1. In germline, CDR1 is SQVTM, CDR2 ANQGSEA. This CDR3 region has 15 residues. V lost 5 bases to trimming and J lost 2 bases; unmatched junction nucleotides: 10. The CDR3 loop is CSVRTGTEFTDTQYF. In DNA form, the CDR3 reads TGCAGCGTTCGGACCGGGACAGAGTTCACAGATACGCAGTATTTT.

With regard to this clonotype: A much larger clone lies a single base off, so this may be a read error. The chain couples TRBV5-1 to TRBJ2-3; D is possibly TRBD1 (5 bases). The closer fit of TRBJ1-5 to the DNA end suggests the J call may be wrong. The CDR3 has 14 amino acids. CDR1 is SGHRS, CDR2 YFSETQ, per germline. CDR3 amino acids: CASNRGRGTDTQHF. CDR3 sequence (DNA): TGCGCCAGCAACCGGGGGAGGGGCACAGATACGCAGCATTTT.

The chain links TRBV6-5 to TRBJ2-5; a weak D match, TRBD2 (5 bases). The CDR3 covers 16 residues. CDR1 and CDR2 from the germline V gene are MNHEY and SVGAGI. The V end was cut by 0 bases, the J end by 4 bases, with 15 bases between. The CDR3 bases are TGTGCCAGCAGTTACTCTGACCTAGCCGGAAGAGAGACCCAGTACTTC. This encodes CASSYSDLAGRETQYF.

Comment on this clonotype: This CDR3 fails to terminate in the conserved phenylalanine or tryptophan, so it likely reflects a read error. The J gene is TRBJ2-7, the V gene TRBV11-1, with 13 bases aligning to TRBD2. The CDR3 length is 18 residues. After removal of 5 bases from V and 2 bases from J, the junction contained 12 bases not matched to a gene. In germline, CDR1 is SGHAT, CDR2 FQDESV (reference sequence). CDR3 residues: CASSKPGLAGTSAYEQYL. In DNA form, the CDR3 reads TGTGCCAGCAGCAAGCCGGGACTAGCGGGAACAAGTGCCTACGAGCAGTACCTC.

This clonotype was counted ten times or more. The J gene is TRBJ2-6, the V gene TRBV6-1, with D unresolved. CDR1 and CDR2 from the germline V gene are MNHNS and SASEGT. The CDR3 is 15 amino acids. The V gene lost 6 bases and the J gene lost 4 bases, with 13 bases spanning the gap. Here the CDR3 DNA reads TGTGCCAGCAGCCCAAATGGTTCCGGGGCCAACGTCCTGACTTTC. This sequence encodes CASSPNGSGANVLTF.

The chain recombines TRBV20-1 with TRBJ2-1; 9 bases agree with TRBD2. CDR1 and CDR2 from the germline V gene are DFQATT and SNEGSKA (reference sequence). After removal of 0 bases from V and 2 bases from J, the junction contained 8 bases not matched to a gene. The CDR3 is 17 residues long. The CDR3 sequence is CSARDPTVAGAYNEQFF. The DNA of the CDR3 is TGCAGTGCTAGAGACCCAACCGTAGCGGGGGCCTACAATGAGCAGTTCTTC.

A word on this clonotype: Germline and junction disagree at one end, which may indicate a read error. J is TRBJ2-3 and V is TRBV24-1, with D possibly matching TRBD2 (6 bases). Germline lookup yields CDR1 KGHDR and CDR2 SFDVKD. This CDR3 contains 15 residues. CDR3: CATSDPGVPTDPQYF. Here the CDR3 DNA reads TGTGCCACCAGTGATCCGGGGGTTCCCACAGATCCGCAGTATTTT.

This rearrangement joins TRBV7-2 to TRBJ2-7, with no clear D. The CDR3 is made up of 16 amino acids. The germline gives CDR1 SGHTA, CDR2 FQGNSA. With 0 bases removed from V and 5 bases from J, the gap between germline ends came to 17 bases. The CDR3 DNA is TGTGCCAGCAGCTTAGCGGTAGGCTCAATCTACAACGAGCAGTACTTC. This sequence encodes CASSLAVGSIYNEQYF.

The V call is TRBV10-1, the J call TRBJ2-5; 11 bases fit TRBD2. This CDR3 has 15 residues. The ends lost 7 bases at V and 5 bases at J; junction bases unmatched: 9. CDR1 and CDR2 (germline): WNHNN, SYGVQD (reference sequence). The CDR3 sequence is CASTPGSGGAETQYF. The CDR3 DNA follows: TGCGCCAGCACCCCGGGTAGCGGGGGGGCGGAGACCCAGTACTTC.

V is TRBV29-1 and J is TRBJ2-3, with 12 nucleotides matching TRBD2. The CDR3 sequence is 17 residues long. Germline loops: CDR1 SQVTM, CDR2 ANQGSEA. V was clipped by 3 bases and J by 1 base; unmatched bases: 8. The CDR3 bases are TGCAGCGTTGAGCGAACCCTAGCGGGAGGGGGCACAGATACGCAGTATTTT. Translated, it gives CSVERTLAGGGTDTQYF.

This clonotype occurred many times. The CDR3 DNA reads TGTGCCAGCAGAGCTCCGGGACAGGGGAATCAGCCCCAGCATTTT. Translating it yields CASRAPGQGNQPQHF. V gene TRBV6-1 combines with J gene TRBJ1-5; 10 nucleotides line up with TRBD1. With 6 bases clipped from V and 4 bases from J, the junction kept 6 bases outside the gene matches. The CDR3 covers 15 residues. CDR1 MNHNS and CDR2 SASEGT come from the germline V gene.

This clonotype was counted ten times or more. The chain joins TRBV19 to TRBJ1-4; D possibly corresponds to TRBD1 (6 bases). Germline loops: CDR1 LNHDA, CDR2 SQIVND (reference sequence). The CDR3 loop spans 14 amino acids. Trimming removed 4 bases at V and 8 bases at J, with 14 bases between. The CDR3 spells CASSKVGGPEKLFF. The CDR3 DNA reads TGTGCCAGTAGTAAGGTCGGGGGGCCCGAAAAACTGTTTTTT.

The chain is built from TRBV29-1 and TRBJ2-5, with D perhaps TRBD2 (7 bases). V was trimmed by 7 bases and J by 5 bases, leaving 26 bases between them. This CDR3 contains 16 residues. The germline V gene encodes CDR1 SQVTM and CDR2 ANQGSEA. CDR3 coding DNA: TGCAGCGCTGAGGGGGTCGGAGCTAGCGGTCCGGAGACCCAGTACTTC. Encoded protein: CSAEGVGASGPETQYF.

Of note for this clonotype: A much more abundant neighbour one base away suggests this may be a read error. The CDR3 loop is CSARSTGTGDTGELFF. As DNA, the CDR3 is TGCAGTGCTAGGTCGACCGGGACAGGGGACACCGGGGAGCTGTTTTTT. The chain carries TRBV20-1 and TRBJ2-2, with TRBD1 matching over 10 bases. The CDR3 sequence is 16 residues long. Per germline, CDR1 DFQATT and CDR2 SNEGSKA (reference sequence). Trimming removed 3 bases from V and 3 bases from J; junction bases left unmatched: 7.

The rearrangement joins TRBV5-5 to TRBJ2-7; 7 bases match TRBD1. The germline V gene has CDR1 SGHKS and CDR2 YYEKEE (reference sequence). V lost 5 bases to trimming and J lost 1 base; unmatched junction nucleotides: 3. There are 13 residues in the CDR3. CDR3: CASRLGQSYEQYF. The CDR3 coding sequence is TGTGCCAGCAGACTGGGACAGTCCTACGAGCAGTACTTC. The full variable domain, with the rest looked up from reference TRBV5-5 and TRBJ2-7, is DAGVTQSPTHLIKTRGQQVTLRCSPISGHKSVSWYQQVLGQGPQFIFQYYEKEERGRGNFPDRFSARQFPNYSSELNVNALLLGDSALYLCASRLGQSYEQYFGPGTRLTVT.

In regard to this clonotype: One end of the junction does not line up with germline, which may come from a read error. The gene calls are TRBV15 and TRBJ2-2, with 9 nucleotides matching TRBD2. Germline CDR1 reads LNHNV; CDR2 reads YYDKDF (reference sequence). This CDR3 has 16 residues. The CDR3 spells CATSITGTSLSGGLFF. The CDR3 nucleotides read TGTGCCACCAGCATAACCGGGACTAGCTTGTCCGGGGGGCTGTTTTTT.

The CDR3 loop is CASRAGWANTEAFF. Written as DNA, the CDR3 is TGTGCCAGTAGGGCAGGGTGGGCGAACACTGAAGCTTTCTTT. The chain links TRBV19 to TRBJ1-1, with a possible D match to TRBD1 (5 bases). Germline V lookup: CDR1 LNHDA, CDR2 SQIVND (reference sequence). The CDR3 loop spans 14 amino acids. Trimming cost V 6 bases and J 1 base, with 12 bases left between them.

The gene calls are TRBV25-1 and TRBJ1-1; 7 nucleotides match TRBD1. V was pared by 5 bases and J by 5 bases, with 5 bases of the junction left unmatched. This CDR3 is 13 amino acids long. The germline V gene has CDR1 MGHDK and CDR2 SYGVNS. The CDR3: CASSRQGGTEAFF. As DNA, the CDR3 is TGTGCCAGCAGTCGACAGGGAGGTACTGAAGCTTTCTTT.

In this sample, this clonotype turned up a few times. The chain combines TRBV15 with TRBJ1-2; 7 nucleotides line up with TRBD1. The germline V gene has CDR1 LNHNV and CDR2 YYDKDF (reference sequence). This CDR3 comprises 14 residues. Trimming took 0 bases from V and 4 from J; bases not matched to a gene: 2. CDR3: CATSRDHRGYGYTF. The CDR3 coding sequence is TGTGCCACCAGCAGAGATCACAGGGGCTATGGCTACACCTTC.

This rearrangement joins TRBV25-1 to TRBJ2-5; possible D gene TRBD2, 6 bases. CDR1 MGHDK and CDR2 SYGVNS come from the germline V gene. This CDR3 comprises 14 residues. V was shortened by 3 bases and J by 2 bases, with 10 bases between the two germline ends. The chain's CDR3 is CASSEPGLQETQYF. In DNA form, the CDR3 reads TGTGCCAGCAGTGAGCCGGGACTTCAAGAGACCCAGTACTTC.

Ten or more counts support this clonotype. The rearrangement joins TRBV9 to TRBJ2-1; D unresolved. Trimming pared 0 bases from V and 6 bases from J, leaving 7 bases between. The CDR3 spans 13 residues. Germline V gene sequence: CDR1 SGDLS, CDR2 YYNGEE. DNA for the CDR3: TGTGCCAGCAGCGTAGGTTTAGCCAATGAGCAGTTCTTC. Protein product: CASSVGLANEQFF. Full variable domain (remainder filled in from reference TRBV9 and TRBJ2-1): DSGVTQTPKHLITATGQRVTLRCSPRSGDLSVYWYQQSLDQGLQFLIQYYNGEERAKGNILERFSAQQFPDLHSELNLSSLELGDSALYFCASSVGLANEQFFGPGTRLTVL.

This clonotype was seen only a few times. The chain employs TRBV15 and TRBJ2-7; 8 bases fit TRBD2. The ends lost 0 bases at V and 2 bases at J; junction bases unmatched: 9. Germline CDR1 and CDR2: LNHNV and YYDKDF (reference sequence). This CDR3 is built from 17 residues. As DNA, the CDR3 is TGTGCCACCAGCAGAGATCGGGTGGCGGGGGGAACCTACGAGCAGTACTTC. Protein product: CATSRDRVAGGTYEQYF.